These T cell receptor beta chains were read from a single sample in a study of blood T cell repertoires in COVID-19. The protocol was immunoSEQ multiplex PCR, while the TCRdb copy is restricted to in-frame clones and leaves out a portion. The sample consists of approximately 210,000 clones, 65% to 85% of them appearing once. The sample comprised PBMCs or T cells enriched from blood (not recorded which). All receptors derive from a man younger than 40 with acute COVID-19. Both conserved end residues are trimmed from each CDR3. Not every row has a clone size; where given, it reads once, few, many or a size class.

clone size: -
V gene: TRBV5-4
CDR3 protein: ASSSGQGTDTQY

clone size: -
V gene: TRBV11-2
CDR3 protein: ASSLDRLAGGETQY

clone size: -
V gene: TRBV28
CDR3 protein: ASSLWGGSSGANVLT

clone size: -
V gene: TRBV28
CDR3 protein: ASSGGLALYNEQF

clone size: -
V gene: TRBV5-1
CDR3 protein: ASSSKAVNTEAF

clone size: -
V gene: TRBV5-6
CDR3 protein: ASSELGLAGAYEQY

clone size: once
V gene: TRBV5-4
CDR3 protein: ASSLQGEDTQY

clone size: -
V gene: TRBV18
CDR3 protein: ASSPTSSGGAGELF

clone size: -
V gene: TRBV28
CDR3 protein: ASSGDNLGGYT

clone size: -
V gene: TRBV19
CDR3 protein: ASSIPPSHEQY

clone size: -
V gene: TRBV12-3/TRBV12-4
CDR3 protein: ASSFNTNYGYT

clone size: -
V gene: TRBV6-1
CDR3 protein: ASSELGEAQY

clone size: -
V gene: TRBV9
CDR3 protein: ASSGGSLRHGYT

clone size: -
V gene: TRBV12-5
CDR3 protein: ASGLVTGQGNSPLH

clone size: -
V gene: TRBV18
CDR3 protein: ASSRGQFNEKLF

clone size: -
V gene: TRBV27
CDR3 protein: ASSFGTSGRYEQY

clone size: once
V gene: TRBV6-4
CDR3 protein: ASSRQEQETQY

clone size: -
V gene: TRBV7-9
CDR3 protein: ASSPLRGGRDEQF

clone size: -
V gene: TRBV6-5
CDR3 protein: ASSSVNSPLH

clone size: -
V gene: TRBV5-1
CDR3 protein: ASSSSGGQF

clone size: -
V gene: TRBV27
CDR3 protein: ASSHPTGTSGTEAF